One sample yielded the 20 T cell receptor beta chains listed below, sequenced in a study of CD8 T cells in ankylosing spondylitis. From the 5' RACE reads, TCRdb called clonotypes with MiXCR, one entry per CDR3 protein. The sample shows approximately 140,000 distinct CDR3 sequences, around 45% of them seen only once. What was sequenced was synovial fluid, either unsorted or a sorted T cell fraction (not recorded which). Every receptor here comes from a male donor with ankylosing spondylitis.

The sample holds many counts of this clonotype. The chain combines TRBV14 with TRBJ1-1, with D unclear. Germline CDR1 is SGHDN and CDR2 is FVKESK. Trimming shortened V by 0 bases and J by 7 bases, and 6 bases separated the two germline ends. The CDR3 has 12 residues. The DNA of the CDR3 is TGTGCCAGCAGCCAAGACTCCTTTGAAGCTTTCTTT. Its translation: CASSQDSFEAFF. The whole variable domain, remainder taken from reference TRBV14 and TRBJ1-1, is EAGVTQFPSHSVIEKGQTVTLRCDPISGHDNLYWYRRVMGKEIKFLLHFVKESKQDESGMPNNRFLAERTGGTYSTLKVQPAELEDSGVYFCASSQDSFEAFFGQGTRLTVV.

The J gene is TRBJ1-5, the V gene TRBV28; TRBD1 is a possible D gene (5 bases). The CDR3 is 15 residues long. The V gene lost 2 bases and the J gene lost 7 bases, with 15 bases spanning the gap. The V gene's germline CDR1 is MDHEN and CDR2 SYDVKM. CDR3 protein: CASSLGAGSGQPQHF. CDR3 nucleotide sequence: TGTGCCAGCAGTTTAGGTGCAGGGTCGGGACAGCCCCAGCATTTT.

This clonotype was seen repeatedly, ten times or more. The genes are TRBV7-8 and TRBJ2-2; no clear D. Germline V gene data show CDR1 as SGHVS and CDR2 as FQNEAQ. The ends were cut back, 3 bases at V and 9 bases at J, with 17 bases in the middle. The CDR3 sequence is 15 residues long. CDR3 residues: CASSFWDPGSRELFF. The CDR3, as DNA: TGTGCCAGCAGCTTTTGGGATCCCGGGTCCCGGGAGCTGTTTTTT.

This clonotype was counted only a few times. The gene calls are TRBV7-8 and TRBJ1-1; D unresolved. This CDR3 is 14 amino acids long. V dropped 6 bases and J dropped 1 base, with 12 bases sitting between them. Germline V gene data show CDR1 as SGHVS and CDR2 as FQNEAQ. CDR3 DNA sequence: TGTGCCAGCAGTTCCCCCCACAGGAACACTGAAGCTTTCTTT. Translated: CASSSPHRNTEAFF.

On this clonotype itself: Relative to the germline gene, one junction end is altered; a read error may explain this. The genes are TRBV20-1 and TRBJ2-5, with 10 bases that match TRBD2. The CDR3 consists of 11 residues. Germline V gives CDR1 DFQATT, CDR2 SNEGSKA (reference sequence). The CDR3 region is CSAPIGLAVWF. CDR3 DNA sequence: TGCAGTGCTCCCATCGGACTAGCGGTTTGGTTC.

The V gene is TRBV12-3 or TRBV12-4, the J gene TRBJ2-2; 9 nucleotides match TRBD1. The CDR3 contains 17 residues. The V and J ends lost 1 base and 4 bases, in that order; junction bases with no gene match: 7. CDR3 DNA sequence: TGTGCCAGCAGTTTAGGACGGGAGACAGGGGGCACCGGGGAGCTGTTTTTT. It is translated as CASSLGRETGGTGELFF.

J is TRBJ1-1 and V is TRBV10-3; TRBD1 matches 7 bases. The CDR3 runs 18 residues. CDR1 and CDR2 from the germline V gene are ENHRY and SYGVKD. V shed 0 bases, J shed 4 bases, and the junction held 14 bases outside the gene matches. CDR3 DNA: TGTGCCATCAGTGAGTCGAGTCGGACAGGCCCTAGGGGCACTGAAGCTTTCTTT. It specifies CAISESSRTGPRGTEAFF.

The chain is built from TRBV20-1 and TRBJ2-7, with unresolved D. The CDR3 has 16 amino acids. V shed 0 bases and J shed 4 bases, with 19 bases lying between them. The germline V gene has CDR1 DFQATT and CDR2 SNEGSKA (reference sequence). This CDR3 is CSARDRVVGVSYEQYF. The CDR3 nucleotides are TGCAGTGCTAGAGATCGGGTCGTTGGGGTCTCGTACGAGCAGTACTTC.

V and J are TRBV5-1 and TRBJ2-3, with D hard to call. The V and J ends lost 0 bases and 3 bases respectively, with 8 bases between them. The CDR3 runs 14 residues. Per germline, CDR1 SGHRS and CDR2 YFSETQ. CDR3 DNA: TGCGCCAGCAGCTTGGAATTGGGGACAGATACGCAGTATTTT. Protein: CASSLELGTDTQYF.

The V gene is TRBV4-1, the J gene TRBJ1-5; the D gene is possibly TRBD1 (5 bases). The CDR3 contains 17 residues. V dropped 1 base and J dropped 1 base, with 14 bases sitting between them. Germline values: CDR1 MGHRA, CDR2 YSYEKL. In DNA, the CDR3 is TGCGCCAGCAGCCAAGGACACAGGTCATCCAGCAATCAGCCCCAGCATTTT. Amino acid sequence: CASSQGHRSSSNQPQHF.

This chain links TRBV4-3 with TRBJ1-4; D perhaps matches TRBD1 (5 bases). CDR1 LGHNA and CDR2 YSLEER come from the germline V gene. The CDR3 contains 15 residues. Trimming left V 1 base short and J 9 bases short, with 15 bases between. This CDR3 reads CASSQAGYPTQKLFF. CDR3 nucleotide sequence: TGCGCCAGCAGCCAAGCAGGGTACCCGACCCAAAAACTGTTTTTT.

The genes are TRBV29-1 and TRBJ2-1, with a weak D call TRBD2 (5 bases). Germline-derived CDR1 and CDR2 are SQVTM and ANQGSEA. The CDR3 spans 15 residues. The ends were cut back, 3 bases at V and 2 bases at J, with 14 bases in the middle. This chain's CDR3 is CSVDEDSPPYNEQFF. CDR3 sequence (DNA): TGCAGCGTTGATGAGGACTCACCGCCCTACAATGAGCAGTTCTTC.

The chain is built from TRBV7-9 and TRBJ1-2; D possibly corresponds to TRBD1 (5 bases). The CDR3 is 13 residues long. The ends were cut back, 2 bases at V and 8 bases at J, with 12 bases in the middle. Germline loops: CDR1 SEHNR, CDR2 FQNEAQ (reference sequence). The chain's CDR3 is CASSLRVRDGYTF. As DNA, the CDR3 is TGTGCCAGCAGCTTAAGGGTGAGGGACGGCTACACCTTC. Full variable domain (rest looked up from reference TRBV7-9 and TRBJ1-2): DTGVSQNPRHKITKRGQNVTFRCDPISEHNRLYWYRQTLGQGPEFLTYFQNEAQLEKSRLLSDRFSAERPKGSFSTLEIQRTEQGDSAMYLCASSLRVRDGYTFGSGTRLTVV.

The chain carries TRBV15 and TRBJ2-7; the match to TRBD1 covers 8 bases. Germline values: CDR1 LNHNV, CDR2 YYDKDF (reference sequence). V lost 5 bases to trimming and J lost 3 bases; unmatched junction nucleotides: 9. CDR3 size: 15 residues. This CDR3 is CATSSGTGPNYEQYF. CDR3 sequence (DNA): TGTGCCACCAGCTCCGGGACAGGACCAAACTACGAGCAGTACTTC.

This chain uses TRBV5-5 with TRBJ2-7; 7 positions agree with TRBD2. Trimming at V came to 4 bases and at J to 3 bases, leaving 10 bases not matched to a gene. CDR3 length: 15 amino acids. Germline CDR1 is SGHKS and CDR2 is YYEKEE (reference sequence). This chain's CDR3 is CASSPGGFRLYEQYF. The CDR3 DNA reads as TGTGCCAGCAGCCCGGGGGGTTTCAGACTCTACGAGCAGTACTTC.

Ten or more counts support this clonotype. This chain connects TRBV4-1 to TRBJ2-3; 10 bases line up with TRBD2. CDR3 length: 15 residues. The V segment lost 5 bases and the J segment 4 bases; nucleotides outside the gene matches: 6. CDR1 is MGHRA and CDR2 is YSYEKL in the germline V gene. The CDR3 reads CASSTTGLASDTQYF. In DNA, the CDR3 is TGCGCCAGCAGCACGACGGGACTAGCGTCAGATACGCAGTATTTT.

This clonotype was picked up many times. The genes are TRBV10-1 and TRBJ2-7; 9 positions agree with TRBD1. After removal of 6 bases from V and 0 bases from J, the junction contained 6 bases not matched to a gene. The V gene's germline CDR1 is WNHNN and CDR2 SYGVQD (reference sequence). The CDR3 length is 15 residues. The CDR3 spells CASSKQGAISYEQYF. The DNA for the CDR3 is TGCGCCAGCAGCAAACAGGGGGCAATCTCCTACGAGCAGTACTTC.

In its sample, this clonotype was seen a few times. The genes are TRBV4-1 and TRBJ2-7; weak D call: TRBD2 (6 bases). V lost 7 bases, J lost 7 bases, and 23 bases lay in between. Germline loops: CDR1 MGHRA, CDR2 YSYEKL. The CDR3 has 15 amino acids. The CDR3 loop is CASILSGGLEGEQYF. The CDR3 DNA reads TGCGCCAGCATCTTAAGCGGAGGGTTAGAGGGTGAGCAGTACTTC.

The V gene is TRBV6-5, the J gene TRBJ1-3; D might be TRBD1 (5 bases). This CDR3 is 16 amino acids long. CDR1 and CDR2 (germline): MNHEY, SVGAGI. Trimming removed 11 bases at V and 4 bases at J, with 24 bases between. Here the CDR3 DNA reads TGTGCCTCACAGCAGTTACTGCGGGGCGCGGGAAACACCATATATTTT. This codes for CASQQLLRGAGNTIYF.

The chain employs TRBV20-1 and TRBJ2-3; 7 bases agree with TRBD2. Unmatched junction bases numbered 11, after V lost 5 bases and J lost 6 bases. The CDR3 length is 14 residues. Germline lookup yields CDR1 DFQATT and CDR2 SNEGSKA (reference sequence). The CDR3 DNA reads TGCAGTGCTGGTGGGATGCGGGAGACGGATACGCAGTATTTT. Translation gives CSAGGMRETDTQYF.